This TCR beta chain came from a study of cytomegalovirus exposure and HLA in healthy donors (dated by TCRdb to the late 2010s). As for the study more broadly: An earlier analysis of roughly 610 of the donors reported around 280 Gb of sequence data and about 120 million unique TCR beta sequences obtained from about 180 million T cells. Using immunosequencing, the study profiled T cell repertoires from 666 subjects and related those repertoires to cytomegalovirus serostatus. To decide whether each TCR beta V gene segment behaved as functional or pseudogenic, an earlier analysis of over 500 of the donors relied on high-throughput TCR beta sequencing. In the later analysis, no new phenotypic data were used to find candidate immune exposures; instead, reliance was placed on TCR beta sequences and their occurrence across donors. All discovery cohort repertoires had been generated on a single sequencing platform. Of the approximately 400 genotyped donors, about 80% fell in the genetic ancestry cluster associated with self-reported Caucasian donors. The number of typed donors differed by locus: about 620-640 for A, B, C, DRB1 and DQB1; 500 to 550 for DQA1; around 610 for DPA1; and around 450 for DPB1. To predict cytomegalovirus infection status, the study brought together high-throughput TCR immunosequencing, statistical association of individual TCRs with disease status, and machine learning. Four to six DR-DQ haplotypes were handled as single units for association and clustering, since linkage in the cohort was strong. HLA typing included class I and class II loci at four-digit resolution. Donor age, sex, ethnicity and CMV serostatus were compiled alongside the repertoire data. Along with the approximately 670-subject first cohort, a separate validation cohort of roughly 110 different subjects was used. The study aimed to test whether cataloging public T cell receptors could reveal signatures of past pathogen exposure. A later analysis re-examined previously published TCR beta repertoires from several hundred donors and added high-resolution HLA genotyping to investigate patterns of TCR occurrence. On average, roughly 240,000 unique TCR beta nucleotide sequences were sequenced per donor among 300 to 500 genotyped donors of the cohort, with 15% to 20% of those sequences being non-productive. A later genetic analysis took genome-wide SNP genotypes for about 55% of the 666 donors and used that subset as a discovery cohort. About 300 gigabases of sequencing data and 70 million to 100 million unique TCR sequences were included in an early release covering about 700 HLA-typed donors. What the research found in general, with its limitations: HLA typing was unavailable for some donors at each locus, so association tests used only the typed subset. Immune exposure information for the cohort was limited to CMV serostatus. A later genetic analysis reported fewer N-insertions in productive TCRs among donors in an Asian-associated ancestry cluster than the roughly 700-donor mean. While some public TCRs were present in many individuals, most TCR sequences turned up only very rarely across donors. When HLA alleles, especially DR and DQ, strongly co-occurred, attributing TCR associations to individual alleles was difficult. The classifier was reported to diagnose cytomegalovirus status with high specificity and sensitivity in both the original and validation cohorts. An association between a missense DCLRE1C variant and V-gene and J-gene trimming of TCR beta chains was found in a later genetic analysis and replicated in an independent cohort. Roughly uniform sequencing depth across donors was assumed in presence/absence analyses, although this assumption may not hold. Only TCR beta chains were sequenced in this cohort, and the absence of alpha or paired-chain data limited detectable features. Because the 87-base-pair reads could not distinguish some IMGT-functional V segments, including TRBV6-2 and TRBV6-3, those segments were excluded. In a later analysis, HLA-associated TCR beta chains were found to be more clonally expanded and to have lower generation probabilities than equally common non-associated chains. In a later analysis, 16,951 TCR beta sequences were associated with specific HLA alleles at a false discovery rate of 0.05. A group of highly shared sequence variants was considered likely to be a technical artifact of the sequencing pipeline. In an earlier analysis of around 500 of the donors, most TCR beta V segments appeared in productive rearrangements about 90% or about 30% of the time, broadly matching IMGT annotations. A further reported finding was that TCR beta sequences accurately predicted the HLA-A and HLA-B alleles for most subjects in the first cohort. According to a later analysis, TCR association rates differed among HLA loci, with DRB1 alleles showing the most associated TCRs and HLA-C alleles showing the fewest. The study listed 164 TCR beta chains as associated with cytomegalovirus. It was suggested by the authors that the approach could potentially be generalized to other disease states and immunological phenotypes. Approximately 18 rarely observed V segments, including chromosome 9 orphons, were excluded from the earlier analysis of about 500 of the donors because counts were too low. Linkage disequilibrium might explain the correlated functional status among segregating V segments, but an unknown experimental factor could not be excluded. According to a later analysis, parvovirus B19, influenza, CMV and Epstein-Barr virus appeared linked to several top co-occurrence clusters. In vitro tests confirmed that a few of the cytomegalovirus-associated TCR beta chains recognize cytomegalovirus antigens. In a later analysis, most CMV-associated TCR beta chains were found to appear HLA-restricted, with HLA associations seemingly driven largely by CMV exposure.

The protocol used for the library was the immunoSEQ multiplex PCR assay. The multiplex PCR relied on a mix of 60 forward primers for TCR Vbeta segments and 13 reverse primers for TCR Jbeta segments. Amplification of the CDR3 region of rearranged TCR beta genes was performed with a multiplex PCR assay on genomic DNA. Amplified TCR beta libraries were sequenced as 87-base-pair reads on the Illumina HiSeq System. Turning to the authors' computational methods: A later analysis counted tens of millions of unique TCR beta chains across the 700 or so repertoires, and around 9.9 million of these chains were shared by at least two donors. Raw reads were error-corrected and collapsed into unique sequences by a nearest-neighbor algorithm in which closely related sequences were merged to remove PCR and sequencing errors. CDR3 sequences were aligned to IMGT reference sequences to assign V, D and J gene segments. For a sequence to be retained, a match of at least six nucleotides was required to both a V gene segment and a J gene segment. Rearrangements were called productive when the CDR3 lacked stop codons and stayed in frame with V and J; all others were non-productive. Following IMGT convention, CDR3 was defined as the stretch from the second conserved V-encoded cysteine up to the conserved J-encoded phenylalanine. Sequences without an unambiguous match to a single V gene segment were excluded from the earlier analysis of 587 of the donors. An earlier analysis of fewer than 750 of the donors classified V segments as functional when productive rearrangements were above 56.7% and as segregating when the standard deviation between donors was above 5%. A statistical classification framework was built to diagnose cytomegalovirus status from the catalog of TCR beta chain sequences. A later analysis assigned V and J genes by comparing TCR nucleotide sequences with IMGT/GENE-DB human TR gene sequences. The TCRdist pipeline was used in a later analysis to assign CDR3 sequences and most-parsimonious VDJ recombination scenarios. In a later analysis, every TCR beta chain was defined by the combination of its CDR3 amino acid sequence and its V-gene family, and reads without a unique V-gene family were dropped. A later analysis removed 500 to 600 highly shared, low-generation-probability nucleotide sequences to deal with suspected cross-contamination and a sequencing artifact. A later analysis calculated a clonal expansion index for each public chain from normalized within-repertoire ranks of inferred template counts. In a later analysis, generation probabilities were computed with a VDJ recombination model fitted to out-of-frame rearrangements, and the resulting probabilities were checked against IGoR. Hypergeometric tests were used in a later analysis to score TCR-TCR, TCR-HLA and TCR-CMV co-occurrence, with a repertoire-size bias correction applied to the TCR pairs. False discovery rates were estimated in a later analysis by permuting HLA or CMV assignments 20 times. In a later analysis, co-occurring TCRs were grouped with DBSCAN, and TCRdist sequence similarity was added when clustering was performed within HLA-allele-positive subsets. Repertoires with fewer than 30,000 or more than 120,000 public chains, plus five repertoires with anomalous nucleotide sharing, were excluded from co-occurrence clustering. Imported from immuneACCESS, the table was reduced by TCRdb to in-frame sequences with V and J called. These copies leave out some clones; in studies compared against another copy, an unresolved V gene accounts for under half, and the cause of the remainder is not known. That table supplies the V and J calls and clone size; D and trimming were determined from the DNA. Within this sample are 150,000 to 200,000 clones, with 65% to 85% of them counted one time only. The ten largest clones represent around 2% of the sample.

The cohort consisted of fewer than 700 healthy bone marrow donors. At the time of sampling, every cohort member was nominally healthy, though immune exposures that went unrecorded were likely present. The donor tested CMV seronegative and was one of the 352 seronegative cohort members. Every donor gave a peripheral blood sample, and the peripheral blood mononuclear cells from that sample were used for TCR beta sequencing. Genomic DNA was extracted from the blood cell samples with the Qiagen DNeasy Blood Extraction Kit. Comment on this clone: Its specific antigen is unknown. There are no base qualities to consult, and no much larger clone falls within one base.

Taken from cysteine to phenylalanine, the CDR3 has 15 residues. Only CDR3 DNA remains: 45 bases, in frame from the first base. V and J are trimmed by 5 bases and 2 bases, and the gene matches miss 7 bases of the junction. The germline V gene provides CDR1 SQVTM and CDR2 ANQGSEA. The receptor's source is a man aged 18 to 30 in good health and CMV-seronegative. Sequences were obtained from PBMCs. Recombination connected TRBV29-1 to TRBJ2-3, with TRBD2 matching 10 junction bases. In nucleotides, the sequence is TGCAGCGTTACCCTAGCGGGGGCCCCCACAGATACGCAGTATTTT. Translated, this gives CSVTLAGAPTDTQYF.